One sample yielded the 20 T cell receptor beta chains listed below, sequenced in a study of shared clonotypes between healthy human individuals. Method: immunoSEQ multiplex PCR; TCRdb's copy keeps in-frame clones and lacks some. Seen here are about 120,000 clones, around 68% observed once, and the top ten hold about 23%. Sample: memory CD8+ T cells sorted from blood. The sample's subset: CD45RO+ cells pooled with CCR7-negative TemRA cells. The receptors stem from a woman younger than 45 in good health.

The genes are TRBV19 and TRBJ1-2; 8 nucleotides line up with TRBD1. Germline V lookup: CDR1 LNHDA, CDR2 SQIVND (reference sequence). The J segment lost 3 bases and the V segment lost 3 bases, leaving 6 bases of the junction unmatched. The CDR3 loop spans 15 amino acids. The chain's CDR3 is CASSMWTGIDYGYTF. The CDR3, as DNA: TGTGCCAGTAGTATGTGGACAGGGATCGACTATGGCTACACCTTC.

This clone occurred a few times. This chain connects TRBV5-8 to TRBJ1-5; D not resolved. CDR1 SGHTS and CDR2 YDEGEE come from the germline V gene. V lost 2 bases, J lost 1 base, and 7 bases lay in between. The CDR3 spans 14 residues. CDR3 sequence (DNA): TGTGCCAGCAGCTTAAGGGCGAGCAATCAGCCCCAGCATTTT. Protein: CASSLRASNQPQHF. Complete variable domain (other parts from reference TRBV5-8 and TRBJ1-5): EAGVTQSPTHLIKTRGQQATLRCSPISGHTSVYWYQQALGLGLQFLLWYDEGEERNRGNFPPRFSGRQFPNYSSELNVNALELEDSALYLCASSLRASNQPQHFGDGTRLSIL.

The chain combines TRBV5-6 with TRBJ2-7, with D possibly matching TRBD1 (5 bases). Germline CDR1 reads SGHDT; CDR2 reads YYEEEE. V lost 1 base and J lost 5, with 16 bases in between. The CDR3 spans 15 residues. CDR3: CASSLRQMGRDEQYF. The CDR3 DNA reads as TGTGCCAGCAGCTTGCGCCAAATGGGGCGTGACGAGCAGTACTTC.

At least ten counts were recorded for this clone. The J gene is TRBJ1-2, the V gene TRBV28; TRBD1 might be the D (5 bases). There are 13 residues in the CDR3. Germline values: CDR1 MDHEN, CDR2 SYDVKM. V lost 5 bases and J lost 7, with 14 bases in between. The CDR3 nucleotides are TGTGCCAGCAGTGACCACAGGAGCGCTGGCTACACCTTC. It codes for CASSDHRSAGYTF.

This chain uses TRBV2 with TRBJ2-7; no clear D gene. The CDR3 contains 14 residues. V was cut by 3 bases and J by 4 bases, with 13 bases left in between. Germline values: CDR1 SNHLY, CDR2 FYNNEI. In DNA form, the CDR3 reads TGTGCCAGCAGTGAGGTTTGGCGGATGTACGAGCAGTACTTC. This codes for CASSEVWRMYEQYF.

This clone was detected a few times. The V call is TRBV30, the J call TRBJ1-1, with D possibly matching TRBD1 (5 bases). This CDR3 contains 14 residues. Trimming took off 0 bases at V and 7 bases at J, with 15 bases between the two ends. Germline CDR1 is GTSNPN and CDR2 is SVGIG (reference sequence). Written as DNA, the CDR3 is TGTGCCTGGAGTGTAGACAGTTCATTTGGTGAAGCTTTCTTT. This encodes CAWSVDSSFGEAFF.

The V gene is TRBV28, the J gene TRBJ1-2, with a weak D call TRBD1 (6 bases). The CDR3 consists of 15 residues. V was clipped by 4 bases and J by 5 bases, with 17 bases between them. Per germline, CDR1 MDHEN and CDR2 SYDVKM. CDR3: CASSSLLGGAYGYTF. CDR3 in DNA: TGTGCCAGCAGTTCTCTTCTGGGGGGCGCATATGGCTACACCTTC.

The V and J genes are TRBV11-2 and TRBJ2-7; TRBD2 aligns across 9 bases. CDR1 SGHAT and CDR2 FQNNGV come from the germline V gene. The CDR3 loop spans 15 amino acids. V trimming: 5 bases; J trimming: 2 bases; junction bases outside the gene matches: 7. The DNA for the CDR3 is TGTGCCAGCAGCCCCCTAAGCGGGAGGCCCTACGAGCAGTACTTC. Residues: CASSPLSGRPYEQYF.

V gene TRBV4-2 combines with J gene TRBJ1-1; D may be TRBD1 (5 bases). The CDR3 has 16 amino acids. Trimming shortened V by 4 bases and J by 0 bases, and 15 bases separated the two germline ends. Germline V CDR1 and CDR2: LGHNA, YNFKEQ. The CDR3 region has the DNA TGTGCCAGCAGCCCTTATACAGGACTGATGAACACTGAAGCTTTCTTT. The encoded protein is CASSPYTGLMNTEAFF.

This clone has just a few counts. The genes are TRBV28 and TRBJ1-5; no definite D call. The CDR3 has 14 residues. The germline V gene has CDR1 MDHEN and CDR2 SYDVKM. With 6 bases removed from V and 0 bases from J, the gap between germline ends came to 9 bases. The CDR3 nucleotides are TGTGCCAGCAGCCCATTGTATAGCAATCAGCCCCAGCATTTT. It yields the protein CASSPLYSNQPQHF.

This chain joins TRBV5-1 and TRBJ2-2; TRBD1 aligns across 8 bases. The V gene's germline CDR1 is SGHRS and CDR2 YFSETQ. The CDR3 loop spans 15 amino acids. The V segment lost 2 bases and the J segment 2 bases; nucleotides outside the gene matches: 2. CDR3 nucleotide sequence: TGCGCCAGCAGCTTCGACAGGGGTAACACCGGGGAGCTGTTTTTT. Protein: CASSFDRGNTGELFF.

This rearrangement joins TRBV29-1 to TRBJ2-7; D is tentatively TRBD1 or TRBD2 (5 bases each). Germline values: CDR1 SQVTM, CDR2 ANQGSEA. Between the trimmed V and J ends, which lost 6 bases and 6 bases, there was a span of 15 bases. CDR3 length: 12 amino acids. The CDR3 nucleotides read TGCAGCGTCCGCCGGGGCTCCCGCGAGCAGTACTTC. Translation: CSVRRGSREQYF.

This clone was counted a single time. This chain links TRBV4-1 with TRBJ2-2; D gene uncertain. Germline V gene sequence: CDR1 MGHRA, CDR2 YSYEKL. The CDR3 loop spans 17 amino acids. Between the trimmed V and J ends, which lost 0 bases and 5 bases, there was a span of 16 bases. The CDR3 DNA follows: TGCGCCAGCAGCCAAGATGAGGCGGACGCCCGGACCGGGGAGCTGTTTTTT. This encodes CASSQDEADARTGELFF.

This chain connects TRBV2 to TRBJ1-4, with D maybe TRBD1 (6 bases). The germline V and J ends were trimmed by 6 bases and 5 bases, with 16 bases remaining between them. From germline, CDR1 is SNHLY and CDR2 FYNNEI. The CDR3 extends over 15 amino acids. The CDR3 loop reads CASSRLTGVNEKLFF. CDR3 in DNA: TGTGCCAGCAGCCGCTTGACAGGAGTCAATGAAAAACTGTTTTTT.

This clone has a handful of counts. V usage is TRBV6-4 and J usage is TRBJ2-1; TRBD2 matches at 9 bases. The CDR3 consists of 15 residues. Looked up from germline, CDR1 is MRHNA and CDR2 is SNTAGT. With 3 bases clipped from V and 8 bases from J, the junction kept 8 bases outside the gene matches. Here the CDR3 DNA reads TGTGCCAGCAGTGAAGACTATAGCGGGGGATATGAGCAGTTCTTC. It is translated as CASSEDYSGGYEQFF.

The V call is TRBV7-9, the J call TRBJ2-7; D remains ambiguous. The V gene's germline CDR1 is SEHNR and CDR2 FQNEAQ (reference sequence). The CDR3 extends over 16 amino acids. V gave up 5 bases and J gave up 0 bases, with 17 bases separating them. Here the CDR3 reads CASSGNGPSSSYEQYF. For the CDR3, the DNA is TGTGCCAGCAGCGGGAATGGACCCTCGAGCTCCTACGAGCAGTACTTC. Variable domain in full (rest from reference TRBV7-9 and TRBJ2-7): DTGVSQNPRHKITKRGQNVTFRCDPISEHNRLYWYRQTLGQGPEFLTYFQNEAQLEKSRLLSDRFSAERPKGSFSTLEIQRTEQGDSAMYLCASSGNGPSSSYEQYFGPGTRLTVT.

The chain is built from TRBV19 and TRBJ1-1; 9 nucleotides match TRBD1. Unmatched junction bases numbered 6, after V lost 7 bases and J lost 3 bases. The CDR3 runs to 14 residues. From germline, CDR1 is LNHDA and CDR2 SQIVND (reference sequence). CDR3 nucleotide sequence: TGTGCCAGTACCCTAACAGGGGGCTACACTGAAGCTTTCTTT. Protein: CASTLTGGYTEAFF.

The genes are TRBV11-3 and TRBJ2-5; the D gene is possibly TRBD2 (6 bases). CDR1 is SGHNT and CDR2 is YENEEA in the germline V gene. The CDR3 is 16 amino acids. V lost 1 base and J lost 2, with 14 bases in between. CDR3 residues: CASSLGEATPQETQYF. The CDR3 DNA follows: TGTGCCAGCAGCTTAGGGGAGGCCACCCCACAAGAGACCCAGTACTTC.

The rearrangement joins TRBV27 to TRBJ1-1; 9 bases are shared with TRBD1. The germline CDR1 and CDR2 sequences are MNHEY and SMNVEV (reference sequence). The CDR3 contains 15 residues. V lost 3 bases to trimming and J lost 0 bases; unmatched junction nucleotides: 2. The chain's CDR3 is CASSLRDRVNTEAFF. For the CDR3, the DNA is TGTGCCAGCAGTTTGAGGGACAGGGTGAACACTGAAGCTTTCTTT.

This clone was seen at least ten times. Different DNA sequences within this sample yield the same CDR3. The rearrangement joins TRBV7-9 to TRBJ2-3; 12 bases are a match to TRBD2. The CDR3 has 15 amino acids. Germline-derived CDR1 and CDR2 are SEHNR and FQNEAQ (reference sequence). The ends lost 4 bases at V and 6 bases at J; junction bases unmatched: 5. CDR3 loop: CASSSPLAGGDTQYF. CDR3 DNA: TGTGCCAGCAGCTCCCCACTAGCGGGAGGCGATACGCAGTATTTT.